One and the same sample provided the 3 T cell receptor beta chains below, sequenced in a study of blood T cell repertoires in COVID-19. Profiled with immunoSEQ multiplex PCR; TCRdb holds only in-frame clones, not every one. The sample yields 200,000 to 250,000 clones, about nine tenths seen once. Material: peripheral blood. Source of these receptors: a woman between 55 and 75 years old with acute or convalescent COVID-19.

This clone was seen once. J is TRBJ1-4 and V is TRBV30; 10 nucleotides align to TRBD1. V lost 5 bases to trimming and J lost 5 bases; unmatched junction nucleotides: 5. The CDR3 sequence is 14 residues long. CDR1 and CDR2 (germline): GTSNPN, SVGIG (reference sequence). CDR3 amino acids: CAWSEDRGNEKLFF. For the CDR3, the DNA is TGTGCCTGGTCTGAGGACAGGGGGAATGAAAAACTGTTTTTT.

V is TRBV5-6 and J is TRBJ2-1, with TRBD1 matching over 7 bases. The CDR3 totals 17 residues. The germline gives CDR1 SGHDT, CDR2 YYEEEE. V dropped 4 bases and J dropped 0; count of bases not matched to a gene: 10. This chain's CDR3 is CASSQAQGSSSYNEQFF. The CDR3 DNA is TGTGCCAGCAGCCAGGCACAGGGGTCTAGCTCCTACAATGAGCAGTTCTTC.

The chain uses TRBV28 and TRBJ2-7; 7 bases fit TRBD2. CDR1 is MDHEN, CDR2 SYDVKM, per germline. CDR3 size: 13 residues. J gave up 5 bases and V 5 bases, and 6 bases lay outside the gene matches. The CDR3 nucleotides read TGTGCCAGCAGTCCGCTGACTAGCAACGAGCAGTACTTC. Protein product: CASSPLTSNEQYF.